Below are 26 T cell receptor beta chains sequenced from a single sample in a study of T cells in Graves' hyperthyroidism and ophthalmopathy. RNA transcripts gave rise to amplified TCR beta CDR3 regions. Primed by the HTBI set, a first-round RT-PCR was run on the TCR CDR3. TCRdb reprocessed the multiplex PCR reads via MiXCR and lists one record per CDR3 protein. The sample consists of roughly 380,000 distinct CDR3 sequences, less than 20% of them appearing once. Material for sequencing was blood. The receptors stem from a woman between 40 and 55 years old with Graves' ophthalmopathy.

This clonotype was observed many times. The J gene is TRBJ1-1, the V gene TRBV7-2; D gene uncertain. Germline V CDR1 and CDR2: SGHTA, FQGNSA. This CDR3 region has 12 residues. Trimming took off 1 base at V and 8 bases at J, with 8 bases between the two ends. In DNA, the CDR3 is TGTGCCAGCAGCTTAGGGACGGGCGAAGCTTTCTTT. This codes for CASSLGTGEAFF.

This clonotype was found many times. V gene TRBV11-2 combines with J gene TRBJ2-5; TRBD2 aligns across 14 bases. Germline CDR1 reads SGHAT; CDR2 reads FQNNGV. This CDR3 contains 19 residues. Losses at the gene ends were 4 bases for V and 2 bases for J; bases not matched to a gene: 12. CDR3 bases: TGTGCCAGCAGCTATCGTGGACTAGCGGGAGGCAGGGGGCAAGAGACCCAGTACTTC. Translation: CASSYRGLAGGRGQETQYF.

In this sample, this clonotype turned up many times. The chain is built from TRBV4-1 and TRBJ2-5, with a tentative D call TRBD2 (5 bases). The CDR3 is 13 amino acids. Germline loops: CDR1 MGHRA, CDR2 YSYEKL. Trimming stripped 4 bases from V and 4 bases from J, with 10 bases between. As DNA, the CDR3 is TGCGCCAGCAGCCTAGGGAGTCCAGAGACCCAGTACTTC. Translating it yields CASSLGSPETQYF.

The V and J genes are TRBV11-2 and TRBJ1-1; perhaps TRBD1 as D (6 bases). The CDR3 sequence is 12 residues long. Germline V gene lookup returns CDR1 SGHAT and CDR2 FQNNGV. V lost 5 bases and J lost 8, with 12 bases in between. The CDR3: CASSQRQAEAFF. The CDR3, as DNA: TGTGCCAGCAGCCAACGACAGGCGGAAGCTTTCTTT.

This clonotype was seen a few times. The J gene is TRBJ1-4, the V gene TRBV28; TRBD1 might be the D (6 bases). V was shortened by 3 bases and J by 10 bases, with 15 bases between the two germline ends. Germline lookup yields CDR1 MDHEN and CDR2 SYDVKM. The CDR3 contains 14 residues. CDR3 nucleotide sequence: TGTGCCAGCAGTTTTTCCGGGGGCGCGGGAAAACTGTTTTTT. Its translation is CASSFSGGAGKLFF. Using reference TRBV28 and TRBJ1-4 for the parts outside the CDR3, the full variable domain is DVKVTQSSRYLVKRTGEKVFLECVQDMDHENMFWYRQDPGLGLRLIYFSYDVKMKEKGDIPEGYSVSREKKERFSLILESASTNQTSMYLCASSFSGGAGKLFFGSGTQLSVL.

The CDR3 DNA follows: TGTGCCAGCAGCCCCGGACTAGCGGGAATTCTTGAGCAGTTCTTC. It yields the protein CASSPGLAGILEQFF. The chain couples TRBV11-2 to TRBJ2-1, with 12 nucleotides matching TRBD2. The CDR3 contains 15 residues. Germline V gene data show CDR1 as SGHAT and CDR2 as FQNNGV. V was pared by 5 bases and J by 9 bases, with 8 bases of the junction left unmatched.

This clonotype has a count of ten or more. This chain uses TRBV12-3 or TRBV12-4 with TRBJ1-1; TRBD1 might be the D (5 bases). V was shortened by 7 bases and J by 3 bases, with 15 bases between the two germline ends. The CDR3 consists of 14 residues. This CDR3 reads CASTPGPQDTEAFF. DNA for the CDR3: TGTGCCAGCACCCCGGGACCGCAGGACACTGAAGCTTTCTTT.

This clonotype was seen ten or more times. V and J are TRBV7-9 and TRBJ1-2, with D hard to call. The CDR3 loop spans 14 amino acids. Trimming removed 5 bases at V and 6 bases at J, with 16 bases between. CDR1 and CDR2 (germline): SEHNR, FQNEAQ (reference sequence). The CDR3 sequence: CASSDNDRVNGYTF. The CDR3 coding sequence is TGTGCCAGCAGCGACAACGATAGGGTGAATGGCTACACCTTC. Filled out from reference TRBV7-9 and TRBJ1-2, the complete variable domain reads DTGVSQNPRHKITKRGQNVTFRCDPISEHNRLYWYRQTLGQGPEFLTYFQNEAQLEKSRLLSDRFSAERPKGSFSTLEIQRTEQGDSAMYLCASSDNDRVNGYTFGSGTRLTVV.

The CDR3 DNA reads as TGCGCCAGCAGTGACTCGGCTAGCGGAGTAAAAGAGACCCAGTACTTC. It codes for CASSDSASGVKETQYF. The rearrangement links TRBV10-1 to TRBJ2-5; 7 bases agree with TRBD2. The junction had 10 bases not matched to a gene; V was cut back by 3 bases and J by 3 bases. Germline-derived CDR1 and CDR2 are WNHNN and SYGVQD (reference sequence). CDR3 size: 16 residues.

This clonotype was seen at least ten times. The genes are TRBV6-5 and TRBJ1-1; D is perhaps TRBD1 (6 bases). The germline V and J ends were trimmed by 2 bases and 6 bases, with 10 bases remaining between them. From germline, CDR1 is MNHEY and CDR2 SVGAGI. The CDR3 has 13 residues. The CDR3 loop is CASSYHGQSEAFF. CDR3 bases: TGTGCCAGCAGTTACCATGGACAGTCTGAAGCTTTCTTT.

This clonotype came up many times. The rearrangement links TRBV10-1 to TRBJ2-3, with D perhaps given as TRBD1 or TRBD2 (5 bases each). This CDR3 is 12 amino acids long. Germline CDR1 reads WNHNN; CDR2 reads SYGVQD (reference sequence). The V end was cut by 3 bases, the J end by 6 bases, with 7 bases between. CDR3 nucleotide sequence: TGCGCCAGCAGTGAAGGGGAGGATACGCAGTATTTT. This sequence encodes CASSEGEDTQYF.

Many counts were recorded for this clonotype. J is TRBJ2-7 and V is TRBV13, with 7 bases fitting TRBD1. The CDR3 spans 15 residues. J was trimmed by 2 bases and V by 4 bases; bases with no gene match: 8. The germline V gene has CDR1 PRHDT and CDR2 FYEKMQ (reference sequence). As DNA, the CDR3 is TGTGCCAGCAGCTCCCCCAGCACAGGGGCCTACGAGCAGTACTTC. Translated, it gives CASSSPSTGAYEQYF.

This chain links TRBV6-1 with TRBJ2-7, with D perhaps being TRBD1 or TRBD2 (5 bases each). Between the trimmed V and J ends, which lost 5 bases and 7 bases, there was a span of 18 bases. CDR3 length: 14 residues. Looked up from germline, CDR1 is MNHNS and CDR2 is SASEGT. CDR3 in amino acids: CASSRSGTPREQYF. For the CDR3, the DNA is TGTGCCAGCAGTAGGTCCGGGACCCCTCGGGAGCAGTACTTC.

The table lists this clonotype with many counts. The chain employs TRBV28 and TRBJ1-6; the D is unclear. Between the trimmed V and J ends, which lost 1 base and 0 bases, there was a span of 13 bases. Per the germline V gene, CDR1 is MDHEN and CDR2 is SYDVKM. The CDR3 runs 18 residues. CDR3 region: CASSLYTAPSSYNSPLHF. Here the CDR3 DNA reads TGTGCCAGCAGTTTATATACCGCCCCGAGCTCCTATAATTCACCCCTCCACTTT. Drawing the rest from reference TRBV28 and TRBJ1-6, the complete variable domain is DVKVTQSSRYLVKRTGEKVFLECVQDMDHENMFWYRQDPGLGLRLIYFSYDVKMKEKGDIPEGYSVSREKKERFSLILESASTNQTSMYLCASSLYTAPSSYNSPLHFGNGTRLTVT.

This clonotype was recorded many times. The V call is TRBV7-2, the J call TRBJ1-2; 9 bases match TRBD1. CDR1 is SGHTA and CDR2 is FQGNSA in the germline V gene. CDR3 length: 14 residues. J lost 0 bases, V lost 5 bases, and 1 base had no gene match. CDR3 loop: CASSRTGANYGYTF. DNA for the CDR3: TGTGCCAGCAGCAGGACAGGGGCTAACTATGGCTACACCTTC. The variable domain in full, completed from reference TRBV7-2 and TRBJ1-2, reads GAGVSQSPSNKVTEKGKDVELRCDPISGHTALYWYRQSLGQGLEFLIYFQGNSAPDKSGLPSDRFSAERTGGSVSTLTIQRTQQEDSAVYLCASSRTGANYGYTFGSGTRLTVV.

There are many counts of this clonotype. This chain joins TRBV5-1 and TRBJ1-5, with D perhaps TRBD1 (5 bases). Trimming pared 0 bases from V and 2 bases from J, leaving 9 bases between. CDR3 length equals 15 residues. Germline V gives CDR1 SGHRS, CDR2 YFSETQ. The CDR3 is CASSLGRDGNQPQHF. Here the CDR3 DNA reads TGCGCCAGCAGCTTGGGAAGGGACGGCAATCAGCCCCAGCATTTT.

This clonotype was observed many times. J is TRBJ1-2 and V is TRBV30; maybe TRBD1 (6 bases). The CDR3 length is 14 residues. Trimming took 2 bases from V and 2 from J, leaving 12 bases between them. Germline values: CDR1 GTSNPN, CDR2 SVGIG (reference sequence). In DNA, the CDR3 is TGTGCCTGGAGTCGGCAGGGGAAGAACTATGGCTACACCTTC. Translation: CAWSRQGKNYGYTF.

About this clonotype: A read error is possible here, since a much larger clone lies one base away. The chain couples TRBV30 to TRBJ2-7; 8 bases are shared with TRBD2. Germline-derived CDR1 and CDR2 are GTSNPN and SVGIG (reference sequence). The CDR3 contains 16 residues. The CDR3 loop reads CASSVLGVGGGYEQYF. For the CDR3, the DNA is TGTGCCTCGAGTGTCCTGGGGGTCGGGGGGGGCTACGAGCAGTACTTC.

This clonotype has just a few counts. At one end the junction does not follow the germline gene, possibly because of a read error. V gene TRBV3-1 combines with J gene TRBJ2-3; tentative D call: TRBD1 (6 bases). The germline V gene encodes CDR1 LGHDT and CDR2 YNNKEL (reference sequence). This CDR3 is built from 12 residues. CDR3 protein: CTSTDRSDTQYF. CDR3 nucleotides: TGTACCAGCACTGACAGGTCAGATACGCAGTATTTT.

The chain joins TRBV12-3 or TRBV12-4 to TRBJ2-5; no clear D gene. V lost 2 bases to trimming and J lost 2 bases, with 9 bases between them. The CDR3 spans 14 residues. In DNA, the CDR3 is TGTGCCAGCAGTTTATGGGCAGAACAAGAGACCCAGTACTTC. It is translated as CASSLWAEQETQYF.

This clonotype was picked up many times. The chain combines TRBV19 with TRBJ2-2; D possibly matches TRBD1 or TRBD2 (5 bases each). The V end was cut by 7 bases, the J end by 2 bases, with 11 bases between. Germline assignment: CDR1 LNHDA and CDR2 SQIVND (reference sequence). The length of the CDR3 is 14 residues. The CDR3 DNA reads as TGTGCCAGTATGGTTGGGGGTAACACCGGGGAGCTGTTTTTT. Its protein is CASMVGGNTGELFF.

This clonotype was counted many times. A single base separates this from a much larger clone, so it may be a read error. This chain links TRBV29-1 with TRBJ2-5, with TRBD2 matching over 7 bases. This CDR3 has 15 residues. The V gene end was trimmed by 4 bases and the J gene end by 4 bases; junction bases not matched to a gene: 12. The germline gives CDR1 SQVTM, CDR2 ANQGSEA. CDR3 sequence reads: CSVGIGGGGGETQYF. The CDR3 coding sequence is TGCAGCGTTGGAATCGGCGGGGGAGGAGGAGAGACCCAGTACTTC.

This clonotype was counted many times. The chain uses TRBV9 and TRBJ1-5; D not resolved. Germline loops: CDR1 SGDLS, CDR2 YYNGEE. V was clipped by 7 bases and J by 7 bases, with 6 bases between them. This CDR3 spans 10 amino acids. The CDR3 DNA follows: TGTGCCAGCGAAAACCAGCCCCAGCATTTT. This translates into CASENQPQHF.

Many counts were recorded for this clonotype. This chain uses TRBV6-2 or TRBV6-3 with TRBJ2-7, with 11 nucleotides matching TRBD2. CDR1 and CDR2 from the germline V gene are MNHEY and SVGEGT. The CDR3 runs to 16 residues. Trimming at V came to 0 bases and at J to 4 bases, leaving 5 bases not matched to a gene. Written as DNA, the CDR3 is TGTGCCAGCAGTTACTCGGCAACTAGCGGGAGTTACGAGCAGTACTTC. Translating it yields CASSYSATSGSYEQYF.

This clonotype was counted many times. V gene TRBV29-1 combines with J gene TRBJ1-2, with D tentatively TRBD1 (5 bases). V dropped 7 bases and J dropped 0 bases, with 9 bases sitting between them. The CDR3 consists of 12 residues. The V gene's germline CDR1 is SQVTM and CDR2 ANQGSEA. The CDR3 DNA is TGCAGCGCCCAGGGTTCTAACTATGGCTACACCTTC. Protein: CSAQGSNYGYTF. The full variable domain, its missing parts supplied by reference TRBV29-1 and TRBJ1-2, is SAVISQKPSRDICQRGTSLTIQCQVDSQVTMMFWYRQQPGQSLTLIATANQGSEATYESGFVIDKFPISRPNLTFSTLTVSNMSPEDSSIYLCSAQGSNYGYTFGSGTRLTVV.

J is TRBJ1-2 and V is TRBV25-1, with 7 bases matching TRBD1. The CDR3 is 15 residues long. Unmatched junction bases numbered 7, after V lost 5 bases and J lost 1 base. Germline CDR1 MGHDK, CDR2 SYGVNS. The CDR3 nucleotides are TGTGCCAGCAGTCCAGGGGGTAGGGTTAACTATGGCTACACCTTC. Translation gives CASSPGGRVNYGYTF.